This T cell receptor (beta chain) was sequenced in a study of cytomegalovirus exposure and HLA in healthy donors. Turning to the study itself: Clustering assigned 81% of the roughly 380 genotyped donors to the Caucasian-associated ancestry cluster.

Broader study findings: Productive rates of about 87% or about 30% were seen for most TCR beta V segments in an earlier analysis.

The PCR used 60 Vbeta and 13 Jbeta primers. Only in-frame clones appear in the TCRdb table, and some are missing; sequencing was by immunoSEQ multiplex PCR. Seen here are 170,000 or so clones, about 80% observed once, and the top ten hold around 7.2%. The CDR3 is 16 residues long. The V gene lost 0 bases and the J gene lost 4 bases, with 16 bases spanning the gap. The germline CDR1 and CDR2 sequences are MNHNS and SASEGT. As concerns this clone: Its antigen remains unidentified.

Material: PBMCs. The origin of this receptor is a man aged 30-40 years in good health and CMV-seropositive. The J gene is TRBJ2-7, the V gene TRBV6-1; D not certain. CDR3 in amino acids: CASSEANLGPPYEQYF. CDR3 DNA: TGTGCCAGCAGTGAAGCTAACTTGGGCCCCCCATACGAGCAGTACTTC.